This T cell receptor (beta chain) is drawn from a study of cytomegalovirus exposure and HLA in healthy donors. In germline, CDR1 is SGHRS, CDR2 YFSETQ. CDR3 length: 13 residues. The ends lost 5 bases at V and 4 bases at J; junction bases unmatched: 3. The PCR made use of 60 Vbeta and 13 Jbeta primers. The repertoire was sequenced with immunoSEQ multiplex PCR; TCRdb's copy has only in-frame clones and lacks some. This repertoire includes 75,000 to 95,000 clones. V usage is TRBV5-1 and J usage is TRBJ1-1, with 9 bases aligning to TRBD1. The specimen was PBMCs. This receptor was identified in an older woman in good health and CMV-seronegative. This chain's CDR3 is CASRLTGGTEAFF. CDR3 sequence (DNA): TGCGCCAGCAGATTGACAGGGGGCACTGAAGCTTTCTTT.